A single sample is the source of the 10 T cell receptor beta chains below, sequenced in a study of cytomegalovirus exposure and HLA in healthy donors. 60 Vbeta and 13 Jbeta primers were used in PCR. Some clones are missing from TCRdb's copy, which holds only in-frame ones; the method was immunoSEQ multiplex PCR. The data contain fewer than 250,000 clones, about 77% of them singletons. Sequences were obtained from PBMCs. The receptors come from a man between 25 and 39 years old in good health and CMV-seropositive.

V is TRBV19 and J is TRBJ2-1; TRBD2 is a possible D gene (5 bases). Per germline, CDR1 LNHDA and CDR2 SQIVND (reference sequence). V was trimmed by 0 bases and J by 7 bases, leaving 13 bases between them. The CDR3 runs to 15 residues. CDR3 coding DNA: TGTGCCAGTAGTATAGATGTGGGAGAGGAAAATGAGCAGTTCTTC. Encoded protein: CASSIDVGEENEQFF.

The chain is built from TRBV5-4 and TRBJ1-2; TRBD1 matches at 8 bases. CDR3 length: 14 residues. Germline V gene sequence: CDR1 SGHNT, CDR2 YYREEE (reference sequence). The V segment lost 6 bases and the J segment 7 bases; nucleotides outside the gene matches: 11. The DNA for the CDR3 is TGTGCCAGCATCCCGTCCGGGACAGGAGTTGGCTACACCTTC. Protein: CASIPSGTGVGYTF.

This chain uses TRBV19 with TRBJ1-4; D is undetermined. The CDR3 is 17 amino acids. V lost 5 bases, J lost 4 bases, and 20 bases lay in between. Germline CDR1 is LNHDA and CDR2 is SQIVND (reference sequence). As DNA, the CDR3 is TGTGCCAGTAGTGGTGAGGGCAGAGAAGTTCTTAATGAAAAACTGTTTTTT. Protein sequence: CASSGEGREVLNEKLFF.

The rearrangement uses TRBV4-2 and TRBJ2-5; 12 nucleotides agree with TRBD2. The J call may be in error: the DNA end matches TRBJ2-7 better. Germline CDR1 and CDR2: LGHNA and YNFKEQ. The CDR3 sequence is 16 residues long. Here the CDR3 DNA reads TGTGCCAGCAGCCAAGAAAAACTAGCGGGGGGTGGCGAGCAGTACTTC. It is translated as CASSQEKLAGGGEQYF.

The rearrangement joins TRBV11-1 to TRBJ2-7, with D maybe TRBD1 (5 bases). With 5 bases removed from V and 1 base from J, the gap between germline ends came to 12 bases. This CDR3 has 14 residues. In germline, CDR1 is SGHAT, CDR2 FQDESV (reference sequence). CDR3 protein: CASSPARASYEQYF. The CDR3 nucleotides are TGTGCCAGCAGCCCAGCCAGGGCTTCCTACGAGCAGTACTTC.

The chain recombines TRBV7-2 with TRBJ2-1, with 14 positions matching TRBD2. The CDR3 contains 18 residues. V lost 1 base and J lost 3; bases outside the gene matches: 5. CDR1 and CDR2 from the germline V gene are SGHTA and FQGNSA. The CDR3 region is CASSLEGTSGSHYNEQFF. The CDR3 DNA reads TGTGCCAGCAGCTTAGAAGGGACTAGCGGGAGCCACTACAATGAGCAGTTCTTC.

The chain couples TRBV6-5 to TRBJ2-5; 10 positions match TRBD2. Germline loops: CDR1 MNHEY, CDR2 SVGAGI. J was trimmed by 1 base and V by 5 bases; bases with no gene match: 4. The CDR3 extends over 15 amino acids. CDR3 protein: CASSVSGGPQETQYF. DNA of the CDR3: TGTGCCAGCAGTGTTAGCGGGGGGCCCCAAGAGACCCAGTACTTC.

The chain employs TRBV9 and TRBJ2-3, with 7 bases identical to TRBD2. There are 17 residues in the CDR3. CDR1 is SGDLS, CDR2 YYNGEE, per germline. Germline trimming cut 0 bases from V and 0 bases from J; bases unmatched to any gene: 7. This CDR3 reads CASSVGSAGLSTDTQYF. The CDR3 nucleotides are TGTGCCAGCAGCGTAGGCTCAGCGGGATTAAGCACAGATACGCAGTATTTT.

Here the CDR3 reads CASSLRRTGRTYEQYF. The CDR3 DNA reads as TGTGCCAGCAGCTTAAGGAGGACAGGGAGGACCTACGAGCAGTACTTC. The V gene is TRBV7-8, the J gene TRBJ2-5; 8 bases agree with TRBD1. The J call may be faulty, since TRBJ2-7 better matches the DNA end. Germline lookup yields CDR1 SGHVS and CDR2 FQNEAQ. CDR3 size: 16 residues.

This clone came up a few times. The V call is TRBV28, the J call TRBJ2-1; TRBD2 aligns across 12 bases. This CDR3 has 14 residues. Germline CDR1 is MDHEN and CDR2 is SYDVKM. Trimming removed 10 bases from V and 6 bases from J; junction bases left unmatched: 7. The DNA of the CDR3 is TGTGCCATCTTTGGACTAGCGGGATCCAATGAGCAGTTCTTC. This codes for CAIFGLAGSNEQFF.